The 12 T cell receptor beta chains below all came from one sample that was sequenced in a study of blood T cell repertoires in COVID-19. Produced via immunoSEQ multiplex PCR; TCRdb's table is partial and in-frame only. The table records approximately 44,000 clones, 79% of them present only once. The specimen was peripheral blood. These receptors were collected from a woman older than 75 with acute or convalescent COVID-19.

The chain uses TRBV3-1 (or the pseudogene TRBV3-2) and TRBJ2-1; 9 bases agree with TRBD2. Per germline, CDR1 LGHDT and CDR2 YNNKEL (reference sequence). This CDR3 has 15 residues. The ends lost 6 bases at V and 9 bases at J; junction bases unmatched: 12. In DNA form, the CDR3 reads TGTGCCAGCAGTCACTCGGGGACTAGCAGAAGTGAGCAGTTCTTC. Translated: CASSHSGTSRSEQFF.

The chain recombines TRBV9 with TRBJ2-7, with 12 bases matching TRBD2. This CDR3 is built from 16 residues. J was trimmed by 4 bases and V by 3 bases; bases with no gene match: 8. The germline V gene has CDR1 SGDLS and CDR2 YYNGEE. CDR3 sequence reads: CASSATGLAGRYEQYF. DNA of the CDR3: TGTGCCAGCAGCGCCACTGGACTAGCGGGAAGGTACGAGCAGTACTTC.

The CDR3: CASSYAQGLSTEAFF. CDR3 bases: TGTGCCAGCAGTTACGCGCAGGGGTTGAGCACTGAAGCTTTCTTT. This chain uses TRBV6-5 with TRBJ1-1; TRBD1 might be the D (6 bases). The germline V gene has CDR1 MNHEY and CDR2 SVGAGI. The CDR3 has 15 amino acids. V dropped 2 bases and J dropped 4 bases, with 14 bases sitting between them.

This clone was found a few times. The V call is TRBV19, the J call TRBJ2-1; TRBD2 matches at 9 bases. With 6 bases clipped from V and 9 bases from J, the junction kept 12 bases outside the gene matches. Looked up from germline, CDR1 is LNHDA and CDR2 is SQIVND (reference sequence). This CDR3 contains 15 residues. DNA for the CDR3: TGTGCCAGTAGCCAACTAGCGGGCTCCTTGAGTGAGCAGTTCTTC. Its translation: CASSQLAGSLSEQFF.

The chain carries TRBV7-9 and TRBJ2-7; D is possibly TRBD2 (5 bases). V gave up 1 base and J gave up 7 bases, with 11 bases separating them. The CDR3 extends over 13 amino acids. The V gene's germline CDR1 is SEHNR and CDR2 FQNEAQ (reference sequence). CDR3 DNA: TGTGCCAGCAGCTTAGTTCCGGGATCTGAGCAGTACTTC. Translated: CASSLVPGSEQYF.

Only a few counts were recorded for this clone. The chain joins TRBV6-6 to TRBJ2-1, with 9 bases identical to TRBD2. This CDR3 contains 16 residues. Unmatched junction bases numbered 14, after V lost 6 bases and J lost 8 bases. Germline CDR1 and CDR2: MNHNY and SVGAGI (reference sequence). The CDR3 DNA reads TGTGCCAGCAGCCTCCTCCCCGTGCGGGAGGGCTATGAGCAGTTCTTC. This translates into CASSLLPVREGYEQFF.

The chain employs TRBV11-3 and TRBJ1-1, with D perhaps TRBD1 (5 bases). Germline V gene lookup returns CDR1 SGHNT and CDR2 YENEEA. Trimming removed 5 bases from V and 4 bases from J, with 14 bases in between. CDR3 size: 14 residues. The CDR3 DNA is TGTGCCAGCAGCCGCGGGGGAGCGAGCACTGAAGCTTTCTTT. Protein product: CASSRGGASTEAFF.

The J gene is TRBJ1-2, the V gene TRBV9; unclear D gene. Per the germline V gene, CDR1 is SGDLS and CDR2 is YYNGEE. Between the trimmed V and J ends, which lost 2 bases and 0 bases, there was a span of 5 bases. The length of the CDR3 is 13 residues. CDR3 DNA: TGTGCCAGCAGCGTTTATCCTAACTATGGCTACACCTTC. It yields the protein CASSVYPNYGYTF.

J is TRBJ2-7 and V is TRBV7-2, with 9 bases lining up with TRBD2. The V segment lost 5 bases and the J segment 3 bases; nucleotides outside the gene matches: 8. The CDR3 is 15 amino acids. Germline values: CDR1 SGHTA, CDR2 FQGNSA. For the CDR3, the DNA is TGTGCCAGCAGCGAACCGGGACTAGCAATCTACGAGCAGTACTTC. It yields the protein CASSEPGLAIYEQYF.

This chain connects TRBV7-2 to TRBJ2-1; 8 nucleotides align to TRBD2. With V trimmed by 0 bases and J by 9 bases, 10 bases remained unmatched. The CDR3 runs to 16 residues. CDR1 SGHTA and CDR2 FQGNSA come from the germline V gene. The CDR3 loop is CASSLAGVAGRGEQFF. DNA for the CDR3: TGTGCCAGCAGCTTAGCGGGGGTAGCGGGGAGGGGTGAGCAGTTCTTC.

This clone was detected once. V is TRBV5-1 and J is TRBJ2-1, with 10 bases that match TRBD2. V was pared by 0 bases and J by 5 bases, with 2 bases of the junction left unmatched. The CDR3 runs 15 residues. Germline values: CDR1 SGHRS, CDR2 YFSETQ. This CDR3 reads CASSLVTSGNNEQFF. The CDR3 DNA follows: TGCGCCAGCAGCTTGGTCACTAGCGGGAACAATGAGCAGTTCTTC.

The CDR3 sequence: CAWTTGPLRGQYF. As DNA, the CDR3 is TGTGCCTGGACGACAGGACCCCTACGAGGGCAGTACTTC. The genes are TRBV30 and TRBJ2-7; TRBD1 might be the D (6 bases). Looked up from germline, CDR1 is GTSNPN and CDR2 is SVGIG (reference sequence). CDR3 length: 13 residues. Trimming took 4 bases from V and 9 from J, leaving 19 bases between them.